A selection of T cell receptor beta chains follows, all from one sample in a study of patients and donors after allogeneic stem cell transplantation. Each CDR3 protein is one row after TCRdb ran MiXCR on the RT-PCR reads. The sample lists about a million distinct CDR3 sequences, over 15% occurring once. What was sequenced was blood, either unsorted or a sorted T cell fraction (not recorded which). Receptors originate from a human donor who was either an allogeneic HSCT recipient or a stem cell or donor lymphocyte infusion donor (not recorded which). It is not recorded whose cells these are; they may come from a transplant donor. CDR3s include the opening cysteine and the closing phenylalanine or tryptophan. Clone size is shown for a subset of rows, as once, few, many or a class of expanded clone.

abundance: few; v_gene: TRBV12-3/TRBV12-4; j_gene: TRBJ1-2; CDR3aa: CASSLVPDNRGYGYTF
abundance: few; v_gene: TRBV7-9; j_gene: TRBJ1-2; CDR3aa: CASSPTTFINYGYTF
abundance: -; v_gene: TRBV29-1; j_gene: TRBJ2-3; CDR3aa: CSVEPTDAPTDTQYF
abundance: few; v_gene: TRBV5-5; j_gene: TRBJ1-1; CDR3aa: CASSPDRGGEAFF
abundance: -; v_gene: TRBV9; j_gene: TRBJ2-2; CDR3aa: CASSVVGGPGELFF
abundance: -; v_gene: TRBV11-2; j_gene: TRBJ2-5; CDR3aa: CASSSFESAQETQYF
abundance: -; v_gene: TRBV2; j_gene: TRBJ2-3; CDR3aa: CASSAMGGYNTDTQYF
abundance: few; v_gene: TRBV5-1; j_gene: TRBJ2-2; CDR3aa: CASSPPGRGYTGELFF
abundance: -; v_gene: TRBV7-9; j_gene: TRBJ1-1; CDR3aa: CASGDRVRTEAFF
abundance: many; v_gene: TRBV20-1; j_gene: TRBJ1-1; CDR3aa: CSSKGGAGPNTEAFF
abundance: few; v_gene: TRBV9; j_gene: TRBJ1-1; CDR3aa: CASSVALGQAFF
abundance: few; v_gene: TRBV7-8; j_gene: TRBJ2-7; CDR3aa: CASSLAAGYNYEQYF
abundance: few; v_gene: TRBV20-1; j_gene: TRBJ1-6; CDR3aa: CSASSLNSPLHF
abundance: -; v_gene: TRBV6-1; j_gene: TRBJ1-5; CDR3aa: CASRRGSFNQPQHF
abundance: few; v_gene: TRBV10-3; j_gene: TRBJ1-6; CDR3aa: CAISEVRREISPLHF
abundance: -; v_gene: TRBV29-1; j_gene: TRBJ1-1; CDR3aa: CSALDGGGRSTEAFF
abundance: few; v_gene: TRBV12-3/TRBV12-4; j_gene: TRBJ1-5; CDR3aa: CASSKDTLNQPQHF
abundance: few; v_gene: TRBV5-1; j_gene: TRBJ2-2; CDR3aa: CASSLGSGLPNTGELFF
abundance: few; v_gene: TRBV7-6; j_gene: TRBJ1-3; CDR3aa: CASSPGTSSGNTIYF
abundance: many; v_gene: TRBV27; j_gene: TRBJ2-3; CDR3aa: CASSSLAGGTDTQYF
abundance: -; v_gene: TRBV6-2/TRBV6-3; j_gene: TRBJ2-3; CDR3aa: CASSYSTAGGDTDTQYF
abundance: once; v_gene: TRBV20-1; j_gene: TRBJ2-7; CDR3aa: CSAKRRYEQYF
abundance: few; v_gene: TRBV10-3; j_gene: TRBJ2-1; CDR3aa: CAISFSQVGYNEQFF
abundance: few; v_gene: TRBV29-1; j_gene: TRBJ2-1; CDR3aa: CSVGTSGFSYNEQFF
abundance: many; v_gene: TRBV20-1; j_gene: TRBJ2-1; CDR3aa: CSARPDPDNEQFF
abundance: few; v_gene: TRBV10-3; j_gene: TRBJ2-7; CDR3aa: CATMGRQGAVYEQYF
abundance: few; v_gene: TRBV28; j_gene: TRBJ2-3; CDR3aa: CASSSTGGGLDTQYF
abundance: -; v_gene: TRBV10-3; j_gene: TRBJ2-7; CDR3aa: CAISGLAGNNYYEQYF
abundance: few; v_gene: TRBV13; j_gene: TRBJ1-4; CDR3aa: CASSPQGAPNEKLFF
abundance: -; v_gene: TRBV7-2; j_gene: TRBJ2-1; CDR3aa: CASSLVIGLAGDEQFF
abundance: many; v_gene: TRBV7-9; j_gene: TRBJ2-3; CDR3aa: CASSRTTDTQYF
abundance: few; v_gene: TRBV27; j_gene: TRBJ2-3; CDR3aa: CASSSVGRTDTQYF
abundance: -; v_gene: TRBV20-1; j_gene: TRBJ2-3; CDR3aa: CSASPIATTTGTDTQYF
abundance: -; v_gene: TRBV5-1; j_gene: TRBJ1-6; CDR3aa: CASRRDLGNSPLHF
abundance: few; v_gene: TRBV6-2/TRBV6-3; j_gene: TRBJ2-2; CDR3aa: CASYWVGGRHTGELFF
abundance: -; v_gene: TRBV30; j_gene: TRBJ2-6; CDR3aa: CAWSVKSTSGANVLTF
abundance: -; v_gene: TRBV4-3; j_gene: TRBJ2-5; CDR3aa: CASSQGSGSGGPQETQYF
abundance: -; v_gene: TRBV7-9; j_gene: TRBJ2-1; CDR3aa: CASSHGLAAYNEQFF
abundance: few; v_gene: TRBV12-3/TRBV12-4; j_gene: TRBJ2-7; CDR3aa: CASSFSPPTGPSYEQYF
abundance: many; v_gene: TRBV12-3/TRBV12-4; j_gene: TRBJ1-5; CDR3aa: CASSLTGYSNQPQHF
abundance: few; v_gene: TRBV4-3; j_gene: TRBJ1-3; CDR3aa: CASSQEDSSGNTIYF
abundance: -; v_gene: TRBV6-5; j_gene: TRBJ2-7; CDR3aa: CASSYSWAGSAEQYF